These T cell receptor beta chains were read from a single sample in a study of cytomegalovirus exposure and HLA in healthy donors. Assay used: immunoSEQ multiplex PCR; TCRdb lists only in-frame clones, some missing. Among about 110,000 clones, around 84% were seen once, and the ten largest hold roughly 23%. Sequencing used PBMCs. These TCRs come from a man aged 25 to 40 in good health and CMV-seropositive. Each CDR3 is given with its conserved first and last residue. D genes are given only for firm matches. The size of a clone is reported for some rows only, either as once, few or many, or as a class for expanded clones.

clone size: .
J gene: TRBJ2-3
V gene: TRBV2
D gene: .
CDR3 DNA: TGTGCCAGCAGTCTGACAGATATTGGCCCAGATACGCAGTATTTT
CDR3 protein: CASSLTDIGPDTQYF

clone size: .
J gene: TRBJ2-2
V gene: TRBV19
D gene: TRBD2
CDR3 DNA: TGTGCCAGTACCGGCGGCGGGAGGGACACCGGGGAGCTGTTTTTT
CDR3 protein: CASTGGGRDTGELFF

clone size: .
J gene: TRBJ2-3
V gene: TRBV5-4
D gene: TRBD2
CDR3 DNA: TGTGCCAGCAGGCCTAGCGGGGCCCTCACAGATACGCAGTATTTT
CDR3 protein: CASRPSGALTDTQYF

clone size: .
J gene: TRBJ1-4
V gene: TRBV27
D gene: .
CDR3 DNA: TGTGCCAGCAGTTTATCGAAGCAGGGTGGTGAAAAACTGTTTTTT
CDR3 protein: CASSLSKQGGEKLFF

clone size: once
J gene: TRBJ2-7
V gene: TRBV4-2
D gene: TRBD2
CDR3 DNA: TGTGCCAGCAGCCAAGATCCGGGACTAGCTCTGGGCGAGCAGTACTTC
CDR3 protein: CASSQDPGLALGEQYF

clone size: .
J gene: TRBJ1-1
V gene: TRBV7-9
D gene: TRBD1
CDR3 DNA: TGTGCCAGCAGCTTAAGTCAGGGGGCGGACACTGAAGCTTTCTTT
CDR3 protein: CASSLSQGADTEAFF

clone size: .
J gene: TRBJ2-1
V gene: TRBV6-1
D gene: TRBD2
CDR3 DNA: TGTGCCAGCAGTGAACCAGCGGGAGCCTCCAATGAGCAGTTCTTC
CDR3 protein: CASSEPAGASNEQFF

clone size: .
J gene: TRBJ2-2
V gene: TRBV27
D gene: .
CDR3 DNA: TGTGCCAGCAGTTTAACGCCCGCGGGGCCCGGGGAGCTGTTTTTT
CDR3 protein: CASSLTPAGPGELFF

clone size: .
J gene: TRBJ2-2
V gene: TRBV29-1
D gene: TRBD2
CDR3 DNA: TGCAGCGCTGCTAGGACTAGCGAGAACACCGGGGAGCTGTTTTTT
CDR3 protein: CSAARTSENTGELFF

clone size: .
J gene: TRBJ2-1
V gene: TRBV5-1
D gene: .
CDR3 DNA: TGCGCCAGCAGCGCAAGGACTAATAGGAATGAGCAGTTCTTC
CDR3 protein: CASSARTNRNEQFF

clone size: .
J gene: TRBJ2-2
V gene: TRBV6-5
D gene: .
CDR3 DNA: TGTGCCAGCAGTTACTCGCCCCTCAGCGGGGAGCTGTTTTTT
CDR3 protein: CASSYSPLSGELFF

clone size: .
J gene: TRBJ1-6
V gene: TRBV4-1
D gene: TRBD1
CDR3 DNA: TGCGCCAGCAGCGGGACAGGGGGCTTCAATTCACCCCTCCACTTT
CDR3 protein: CASSGTGGFNSPLHF

clone size: .
J gene: TRBJ2-3
V gene: TRBV6-1
D gene: TRBD2
CDR3 DNA: TGTGCCAGCAGTGTACAAGCGGGGGAGTCAGATACGCAGTATTTT
CDR3 protein: CASSVQAGESDTQYF

clone size: .
J gene: TRBJ2-1
V gene: TRBV11-3
D gene: .
CDR3 DNA: TGTGCCAGCAGCCCGTTGGTAGCGGCCTCCGGTAATGAGCAGTTCTTC
CDR3 protein: CASSPLVAASGNEQFF

clone size: .
J gene: TRBJ2-7
V gene: TRBV10-3
D gene: TRBD1
CDR3 DNA: TGTGCCATCAGTGTGCTCTCGGGGACAGTCCACGAGCAGTACTTC
CDR3 protein: CAISVLSGTVHEQYF

clone size: .
J gene: TRBJ2-2
V gene: TRBV7-6
D gene: TRBD1
CDR3 DNA: TGTGCCAGCAGCCCCAGACAGGGGGAGAACACCGGGGAGCTGTTTTTT
CDR3 protein: CASSPRQGENTGELFF

clone size: .
J gene: TRBJ2-7
V gene: TRBV21-1
D gene: .
CDR3 DNA: TGTGCCAGCAGCAAAGGGGACTATCACGAGCAGTACTTC
CDR3 protein: CASSKGDYHEQYF

clone size: .
J gene: TRBJ1-5
V gene: TRBV6-1
D gene: .
CDR3 DNA: TGTGCCAGCAGTACGGCAGGGAATCAGCCCCAGCATTTT
CDR3 protein: CASSTAGNQPQHF

clone size: .
J gene: TRBJ2-2
V gene: TRBV27
D gene: .
CDR3 DNA: TGTGCCAGCAGCCTCCTCCAGGGGAACACCGGGGAGCTGTTTTTT
CDR3 protein: CASSLLQGNTGELFF

clone size: .
J gene: TRBJ1-2
V gene: TRBV2
D gene: TRBD1
CDR3 DNA: TGTGCCAGCAGCTCAGGGGGCTATGGCTACACCTTC
CDR3 protein: CASSSGGYGYTF

clone size: .
J gene: TRBJ2-5
V gene: TRBV11-2
D gene: .
CDR3 DNA: TGTGCCAGCAGCTCCTCTCGACAGCAAGAGACCCAGTACTTC
CDR3 protein: CASSSSRQQETQYF

clone size: .
J gene: TRBJ2-1
V gene: TRBV7-9
D gene: .
CDR3 DNA: TGTGCCAGCAGCTTAGACAGTGGGAGTGAGCAGTTCTTC
CDR3 protein: CASSLDSGSEQFF

clone size: .
J gene: TRBJ2-1
V gene: TRBV5-1
D gene: TRBD2
CDR3 DNA: TGCGCCAGCAGCTTGGACGAGACTAGCGGGGTTGGTGAGCAGTTCTTC
CDR3 protein: CASSLDETSGVGEQFF

clone size: .
J gene: TRBJ1-5
V gene: TRBV5-8
D gene: .
CDR3 DNA: TGTGCCAGCAGCTTCCCGGGGGGCACCCAGCATTTT
CDR3 protein: CASSFPGGTQHF

clone size: .
J gene: TRBJ1-2
V gene: TRBV9
D gene: .
CDR3 DNA: TGTGCCAGCAGCCCCCACAGGACCCCTAACTATGGCTACACCTTC
CDR3 protein: CASSPHRTPNYGYTF

clone size: few
J gene: TRBJ1-3
V gene: TRBV6-1
D gene: .
CDR3 DNA: TGTGCCAGCATTGCAGGGGAATCCTCTGGAAACACCATATATTTT
CDR3 protein: CASIAGESSGNTIYF

clone size: .
J gene: TRBJ2-7
V gene: TRBV30
D gene: TRBD1
CDR3 DNA: TGTGCCTGGAGTGTGGGGACAGTCTACGAGCAGTACTTC
CDR3 protein: CAWSVGTVYEQYF

clone size: .
J gene: TRBJ1-2
V gene: TRBV10-3
D gene: TRBD1
CDR3 DNA: TGTGCCATCAGTGGGGGGACAGGGACCCACTATGGCTACACCTTC
CDR3 protein: CAISGGTGTHYGYTF

clone size: .
J gene: TRBJ2-6
V gene: TRBV4-1
D gene: TRBD1
CDR3 DNA: TGCGCCAGCAGCCCGGGACAGGCACACTCTGGGGCCAACGTCCTGACTTTC
CDR3 protein: CASSPGQAHSGANVLTF

clone size: .
J gene: TRBJ2-7
V gene: TRBV10-3
D gene: .
CDR3 DNA: TGTGCCATCGGTGAGGGACGCCCAGCGGCCGAGCAGTACTTC
CDR3 protein: CAIGEGRPAAEQYF

clone size: .
J gene: TRBJ1-1
V gene: TRBV5-1
D gene: .
CDR3 DNA: TGCGCCAGCAGCTTGCAGGGACAGAACACTGAAGCTTTCTTT
CDR3 protein: CASSLQGQNTEAFF

clone size: .
J gene: TRBJ2-5
V gene: TRBV5-1
D gene: .
CDR3 DNA: TGCGCCAGCAGCTTCGGTAGCTTTCAAGAGACCCAGTACTTC
CDR3 protein: CASSFGSFQETQYF

clone size: .
J gene: TRBJ1-1
V gene: TRBV7-6
D gene: .
CDR3 DNA: TGTGCCAGCAGCTTAGCGGGGAGGGACACTGAAGCTTTCTTT
CDR3 protein: CASSLAGRDTEAFF

clone size: once
J gene: TRBJ2-1
V gene: TRBV28
D gene: .
CDR3 DNA: TGTGCCAGCAGTTGGACAAATGAGCAGTTCTTC
CDR3 protein: CASSWTNEQFF

clone size: .
J gene: TRBJ1-2
V gene: TRBV6-1
D gene: .
CDR3 DNA: TGTGCCAGCAGTGAAAGAGCCTTGACCTCGCGGGGCTACACCTTC
CDR3 protein: CASSERALTSRGYTF

clone size: .
J gene: TRBJ1-1
V gene: TRBV4-1
D gene: TRBD1
CDR3 DNA: TGCGCCAGCAGCCATCGAGACAGGGCCACTGAAGCTTTCTTT
CDR3 protein: CASSHRDRATEAFF

clone size: few
J gene: TRBJ1-3
V gene: TRBV6-6
D gene: .
CDR3 DNA: TGTGCCAGCAGTTTACTCGGGGATGGAAACACCATATATTTT
CDR3 protein: CASSLLGDGNTIYF